These 3 T cell receptor beta chains share one sample of origin, sequenced in a study of blood T cell repertoires in COVID-19. Assay used: immunoSEQ multiplex PCR; TCRdb lists only in-frame clones, some missing. The sample contains 150,000 to 200,000 clones, roughly 91% of which appear only once. Sequenced: peripheral blood. These TCRs come from a middle-aged man who had recovered from COVID-19.

J is TRBJ1-1 and V is TRBV7-8, with a possible D match to TRBD1 (6 bases). CDR1 is SGHVS and CDR2 is FQNEAQ in the germline V gene. The germline V and J ends were trimmed by 1 base and 0 bases, with 6 bases remaining between them. This CDR3 region has 14 residues. Written as DNA, the CDR3 is TGTGCCAGCAGCTTAGACAGGGTGAACACTGAAGCTTTCTTT. Protein: CASSLDRVNTEAFF.

The gene calls are TRBV7-9 and TRBJ1-2; 8 bases match TRBD1. The CDR3 runs 16 residues. CDR1 and CDR2 (germline): SEHNR, FQNEAQ (reference sequence). The V segment lost 4 bases and the J segment 8 bases; nucleotides outside the gene matches: 15. The CDR3 sequence is CASSSRDFRTGLGYTF. The CDR3 DNA follows: TGTGCCAGCAGCTCACGGGATTTTAGGACAGGGCTCGGCTACACCTTC.

This clone has a handful of counts. V and J are TRBV4-3 and TRBJ1-6; 8 bases align to TRBD1. The CDR3 totals 19 residues. V dropped 0 bases and J dropped 7; count of bases not matched to a gene: 14. Germline loops: CDR1 LGHNA, CDR2 YSLEER. The CDR3 sequence is CASSQEALTGALSNSPLHF. The CDR3 nucleotides are TGCGCCAGCAGCCAAGAAGCCCTGACAGGGGCGCTTTCCAATTCACCCCTCCACTTT.